Described below is a single T cell receptor beta chain sequence and its context. What it recognizes is unknown. The sample is drawn from a study of shared clonotypes between healthy human individuals. Study-level information: Each donor contributed plates that comprised three CD4 naive, three CD4 memory, two CD8 naive and one CD8 memory. General study results and limits: Sequencing depth was predicted to influence how clonotypes are shared among donors.

Germline-derived CDR1 and CDR2 are MNHEY and SVGAGI. The CDR3 sequence is 15 residues long. Trimming removed 4 bases at V and 5 bases at J, with 18 bases between. Profiled with immunoSEQ multiplex PCR; TCRdb holds only in-frame clones, not every one. This table holds more than 2,000,000 clones, around 94% found once. V is TRBV6-5 and J is TRBJ2-7; tentative D call: TRBD1 (5 bases). The sequenced sample was naive CD4+ T cells sorted from blood. Regarding subset: CD45RA+ positively selected. The sequence was collected from a man between 18 and 29 years old in good health. CDR3 amino acids: CASSFGQGRSDEQYF. DNA of the CDR3: TGTGCCAGCAGTTTCGGCCAGGGAAGATCTGACGAGCAGTACTTC.